This T cell receptor (beta chain) stems from a study of CD8+ T cells in alopecia areata. Study information: Tofacitinib continued for 6 to 18 months and was then withheld for 6 months.

Following extraction, RNA underwent reverse transcription to cDNA, which served as the sequencing template. Sequenced by immunoSEQ multiplex PCR; TCRdb stores in-frame clones only, minus some. The data show about 190,000 clones, with around three fifths seen just once and about 4.2% held by the top ten. The CDR3 covers 16 residues. Germline assignment: CDR1 SGHTA and CDR2 FQGNSA. With 2 bases removed from V and 4 bases from J, the gap between germline ends came to 14 bases. Treatment: oral pan-JAK inhibitor, 5-10 mg twice daily. The rearrangement links TRBV7-2 to TRBJ1-4; the D gene is possibly TRBD1 (5 bases). Sequenced here: CD4+ T cells sorted from blood, sampled at week 4, from a patient treated with tofacitinib. This TCR was recovered from a human donor with alopecia areata. In nucleotides, the CDR3 is TGTGCCAGCAGCTTAACCTCGACAGCGCTTAATGAAAAACTGTTTTTT. Amino acids: CASSLTSTALNEKLFF.